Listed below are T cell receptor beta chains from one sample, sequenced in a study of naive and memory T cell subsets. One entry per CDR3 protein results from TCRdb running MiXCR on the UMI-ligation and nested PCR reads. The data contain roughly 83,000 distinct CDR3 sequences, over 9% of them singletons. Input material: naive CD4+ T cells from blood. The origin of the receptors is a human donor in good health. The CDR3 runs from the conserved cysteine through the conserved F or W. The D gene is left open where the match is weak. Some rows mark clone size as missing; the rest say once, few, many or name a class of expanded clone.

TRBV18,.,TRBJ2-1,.,TGTGCCAGCTCATCGGGCGGAAATGAGCAGTTCTTC,CASSSGGNEQFF
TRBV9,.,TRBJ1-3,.,TGTGCCAGCAGCGTAGGACGGACCCTCTCTGGAAACACCATATATTTT,CASSVGRTLSGNTIYF
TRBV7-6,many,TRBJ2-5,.,TGTGCCAGCAGCCTCAGGGTCCGGGAGACCCAGTACTTC,CASSLRVRETQYF
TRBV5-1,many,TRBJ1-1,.,TGCGCCAGCAGCTTGGAGGGACTGAACACTGAAGCTTTCTTT,CASSLEGLNTEAFF
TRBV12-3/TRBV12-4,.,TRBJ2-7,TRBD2,TGTGCCGGCAGTTCCAGGGGGGGACTAGCTGGAAGGGAGCAGTACTTC,CAGSSRGGLAGREQYF
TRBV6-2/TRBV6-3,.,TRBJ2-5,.,TGTGCCAGCAGTTACCGACTAGTTCAAGAGACCCAGTACTTC,CASSYRLVQETQYF
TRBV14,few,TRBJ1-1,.,TGTGCCAGCAGCCAAGTACCAGCCGGGACGACGCCTTTCTTT,CASSQVPAGTTPFF
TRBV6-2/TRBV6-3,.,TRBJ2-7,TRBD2,TGTGCCAGCAGAACCAGGGGTAGCGGGAGAGTCTTCGAGCAGTACTTC,CASRTRGSGRVFEQYF
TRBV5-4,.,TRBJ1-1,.,TGTGCCAGCAGCTTGCAGGGGACTCTGGGGAGAGCTTTCTTT,CASSLQGTLGRAFF
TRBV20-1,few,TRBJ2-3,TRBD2,TGCAGTGCCAAAGCCGGGACTAGCGGGACCACAGATACGCAGTATTTT,CSAKAGTSGTTDTQYF
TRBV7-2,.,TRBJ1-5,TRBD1,TGTGCCAGCAGCGTGGGGACAGGGGGGAATCAGCCCCAGCATTTT,CASSVGTGGNQPQHF
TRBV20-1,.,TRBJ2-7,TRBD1,TGCAGTGCTAGGGGAGGACAGGGTCCCCACAAGCAGTACTTC,CSARGGQGPHKQYF
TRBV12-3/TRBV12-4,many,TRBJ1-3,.,TGTGCCAGCAGCGTCGCGGGAATTGGAAACACCATATATTTT,CASSVAGIGNTIYF
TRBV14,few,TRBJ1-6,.,TGTGCCAGCAGCCAAGATCTCCCTTACAGGAATGGATCACCCCTCCACTTT,CASSQDLPYRNGSPLHF
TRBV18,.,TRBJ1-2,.,TGTGCCAGCTCACCACAAGAACAGAGCTATGGCTACACCTTC,CASSPQEQSYGYTF
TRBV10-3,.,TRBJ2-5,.,TGTGCCATCAGTGGACCTACCTTGGAGACCAAGTACTTC,CAISGPTLETKYF
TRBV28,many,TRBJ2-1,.,TGTGCCAGCAGTACCCCTGGGAGCACCTACAATGAGCAGTTCTTC,CASSTPGSTYNEQFF
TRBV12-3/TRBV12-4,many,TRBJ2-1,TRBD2,TGTGCCAGCAGTCCCCCGGGACTAGCGGGAGTGAAGGGGCAGTTCTTC,CASSPPGLAGVKGQFF
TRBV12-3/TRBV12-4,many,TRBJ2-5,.,TGTGCCAGCAGTTTTCGCGGGACTTACCTGGAGACCCAGTACTTC,CASSFRGTYLETQYF
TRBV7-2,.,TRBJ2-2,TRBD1,TGTGCCAGCAGCTTAAGTGGAGGGACAGGGGCGGGAAACACCGGGGAGCTGTTTTTT,CASSLSGGTGAGNTGELFF
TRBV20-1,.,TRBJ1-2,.,TGCAGTGCTAGCAGGAACTCTCCCCTCTATGGCTACACCTTC,CSASRNSPLYGYTF
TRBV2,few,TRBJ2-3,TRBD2,TGTGCCAGCAGTAAAGCGGGAGCTGCAGATACGCAGTATTTT,CASSKAGAADTQYF
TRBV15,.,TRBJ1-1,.,TGTGCCACCAGCACGGCAGGCTACAACACTGAAGCTTTCTTT,CATSTAGYNTEAFF
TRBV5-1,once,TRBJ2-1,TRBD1,TGCGCCAGCAGCTTGGGGGACAGTCACTACAATGAGCAGTTCTTC,CASSLGDSHYNEQFF
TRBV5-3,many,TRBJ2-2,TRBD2,TGTGCACGAAGCGGGAGGGGCCCCGGGGAGCTGTTTTTT,CARSGRGPGELFF
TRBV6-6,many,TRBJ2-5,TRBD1,TGTGCCAGCAGTGGCGGACAGGGGGCGCGTGAGACCCAGTACTTC,CASSGGQGARETQYF
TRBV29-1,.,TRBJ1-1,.,TGCAGCGCTGTCTCCAGGGCTGCGGCTGAAGCTTTCTTT,CSAVSRAAAEAFF
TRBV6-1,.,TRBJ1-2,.,TGTGCCAGCAGTGAAGCCAGGAGGACAAACTATGGCTACACCTTC,CASSEARRTNYGYTF
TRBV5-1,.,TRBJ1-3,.,TGCGCCAGCAGCTTGGAGAGACCGGGACGTGGAAACACCATATATTTT,CASSLERPGRGNTIYF
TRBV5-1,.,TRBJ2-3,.,TGCGCCAGCAGCTTGTCCACCGTCCCAGATACGCAGTATTTT,CASSLSTVPDTQYF
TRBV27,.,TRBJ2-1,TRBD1,TGTGCCAGCATTTCGAGGACAGGGGGTATAAGGGCGCGCTCCTACAATGAGCAGTTCTTC,CASISRTGGIRARSYNEQFF
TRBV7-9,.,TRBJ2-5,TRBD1,TGTGCCAGCAGCTCATCAGGGGGCCGAGAGACCCAGTACTTC,CASSSSGGRETQYF
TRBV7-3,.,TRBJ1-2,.,TGTGCCAGCAGCCCACAGGGCCACTATGGCTACACCTTC,CASSPQGHYGYTF
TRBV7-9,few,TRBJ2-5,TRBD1,TGTGCCAGCAGCTTAAAGATAACAGGGGACCAAGAGACCCAGTACTTC,CASSLKITGDQETQYF
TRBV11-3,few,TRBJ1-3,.,TGTGCCAGCAGCTCATGGCCCAGCTCTGGAAACACCATATATTTT,CASSSWPSSGNTIYF